This T cell receptor (beta chain) was sequenced in a study of blood T cells in healthy people across ages (dated by TCRdb to between 2014 and 2016). Some background on the complete study: In model experiments, template switching captured roughly one uniquely barcoded TCR beta cDNA molecule for every two T cells. Age-related changes in TCR beta repertoire diversity were measured in the study by deep sequencing normalized with unique cDNA molecular identifiers. Four age groups were formed from the donors: young (average approximately 15 years), middle-aged (roughly 38), aged (approximately 60) and long-lived (more than 75). To avoid experimental bias, donors of different ages were randomly spread across the sequencing lanes. For two donors (one aged 18 to 29 and one aged 80 or older), the study analyzed two additional independent replicas of 1 million unique cDNA reads from the same blood draw.

Worth noting for this clonotype: What this receptor recognizes is not known. Base quality data are lacking; no much larger clone is found one base away.

The CDR3 starts with the cysteine, ends with the phenylalanine, and has 13 residues. Solely the CDR3 DNA is kept, with 39 bases framed from the first base. V and J are truncated by 5 bases and 7 bases respectively, leaving an intervening sequence of 12 bases. What the work shows at the level of the full study, not this receptor alone: Conclusive comparison of naive and antigen-experienced compartments was prevented by the profiling of bulk unsorted PBMCs. As age increased, observed TCR beta diversity per million T cells dropped in a roughly linear way, and a significant reduction was already evident by age 40. Estimates of total diversity from one million sequenced T cells were regarded as lower bounds and underestimates. The long-lived group showed more naive CD4+ T cells, fewer expanded clones and increased TCR diversity than the aged group, suggesting age selection. Donor CMV infection status was unknown, potentially confounding age-related changes in expanded clonotypes. A strong correlation was found between observed TCR beta diversity and the percentage of naive T cells measured by flow cytometry.

Libraries were made using 5' RACE. The run used an Illumina HiSeq 2500. The second PCR ran for about 6 to 12 cycles and used a J-beta primer mix along with a sample-barcoded 5' primer. A template-switch 5' adaptor carrying 12 random nucleotides introduced a unique molecular identifier onto each TCR beta cDNA molecule. Each sample yielded at least 2.5 million CDR3-containing paired-end reads. All of the RNA was converted into first-strand cDNA using the Mint cDNA synthesis kit, with a TRBC-specific oligonucleotide serving as the primer. Following uracil-DNA glycosylase treatment, all cDNA underwent a first 18-cycle PCR with the universal primers M1SS and BC2_uni_R. The authors processed their data as follows. For normalization, 1 million high-quality reads, each with a distinct molecular identifier, were randomly selected from each sample. Reads with shared molecular identifiers were discarded instead of being binned into consensus sequences. MiTCR, run with a Q25 quality threshold and the strictest error-elimination algorithm, handled CDR3 identification, clonotype clustering and error correction. A nonparametric unseen species model using Euler transformation provided a lower-bound estimate of total TCR beta diversity. The public reads were quality trimmed at Q25 with fastp and then assembled into clones with MiXCR by TCRdb, keeping productive beta chains. Rows with a matching CDR3 protein are joined into one entry that keeps the most common DNA and genes. Here the V and J calls rest on TCRdb's processing, not on the authors' analysis. The sample includes 700,000 or so distinct CDR3 sequences, with approximately 22% observed a single time. The ten largest clones add up to around 21% of the sample.

Systemically healthy Caucasian individuals from Russia, about 38 in total and aged roughly 6 to 95 years, were included as donors. Approximately 9.7 milliliters of peripheral blood were drawn from each donor into EDTA-treated Vacutainer tubes. Ficoll-Paque density-gradient centrifugation was used to isolate PBMCs, with at least 6 million obtained per sample. Trizol reagent was used to extract total RNA from the PBMCs, yielding at least 5.5 micrograms per sample. For every donor, flow cytometry on a PBMC aliquot measured the percentage of naive CD45RAhigh/CD27high T cells. Material: blood. The clonotype was recovered from a man between 65 and 85 years old in good health. The V and J genes are TRBV12-3 or TRBV12-4 and TRBJ1-5; tentative D gene TRBD1, with 5 bases matching. Here the CDR3 is given as CASSRTGWQPQHF. The DNA is TGTGCCAGCAGTAGAACAGGCTGGCAGCCCCAGCATTTT.